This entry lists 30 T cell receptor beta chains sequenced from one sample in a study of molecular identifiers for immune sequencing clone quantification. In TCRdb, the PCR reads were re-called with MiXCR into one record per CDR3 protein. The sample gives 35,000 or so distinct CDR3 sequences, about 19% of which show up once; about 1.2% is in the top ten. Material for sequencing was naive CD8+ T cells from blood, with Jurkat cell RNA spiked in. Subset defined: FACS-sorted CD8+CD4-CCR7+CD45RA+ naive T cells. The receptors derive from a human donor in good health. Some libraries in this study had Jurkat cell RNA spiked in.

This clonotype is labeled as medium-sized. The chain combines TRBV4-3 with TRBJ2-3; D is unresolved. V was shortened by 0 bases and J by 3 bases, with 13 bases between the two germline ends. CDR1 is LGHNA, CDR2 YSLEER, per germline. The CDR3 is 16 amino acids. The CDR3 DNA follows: TGCGCCAGCAGCCAAGATTTGGTCCTAGTTACAGATACGCAGTATTTT. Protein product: CASSQDLVLVTDTQYF.

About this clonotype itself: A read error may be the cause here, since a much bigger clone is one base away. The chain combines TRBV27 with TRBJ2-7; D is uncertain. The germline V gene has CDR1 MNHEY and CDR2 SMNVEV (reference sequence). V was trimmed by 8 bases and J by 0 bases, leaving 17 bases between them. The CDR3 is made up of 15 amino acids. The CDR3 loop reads CASRTTRKSSYEQYF. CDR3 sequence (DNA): TGTGCCAGCCGAACTACAAGGAAGTCCTCCTACGAGCAGTACTTC.

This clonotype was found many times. The CDR3 sequence is CASRGLTGELFF. The CDR3 DNA reads as TGTGCCAGCAGAGGACTAACCGGGGAGCTGTTTTTT. The rearrangement links TRBV6-4 to TRBJ2-2, with a possible D match to TRBD2 (6 bases). The CDR3 is 12 amino acids. V was trimmed by 6 bases and J by 5 bases, leaving 7 bases between them. CDR1 MRHNA and CDR2 SNTAGT come from the germline V gene.

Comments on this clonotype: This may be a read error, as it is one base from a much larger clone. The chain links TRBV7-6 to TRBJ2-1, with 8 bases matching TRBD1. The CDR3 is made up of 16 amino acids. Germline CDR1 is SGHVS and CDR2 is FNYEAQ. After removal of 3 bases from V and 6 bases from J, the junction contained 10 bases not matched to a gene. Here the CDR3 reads CASSLGQDVAGNEQFF. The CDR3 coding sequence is TGTGCCAGCAGCTTGGGACAGGACGTAGCCGGCAATGAGCAGTTCTTC.

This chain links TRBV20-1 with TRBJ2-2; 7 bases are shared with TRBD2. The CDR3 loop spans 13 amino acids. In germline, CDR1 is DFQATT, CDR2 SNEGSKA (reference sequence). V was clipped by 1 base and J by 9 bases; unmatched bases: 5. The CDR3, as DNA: TGCAGTGCTAGAGGGGGGGGGAGTAGGGAGCTGTTTTTT. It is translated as CSARGGGSRELFF.

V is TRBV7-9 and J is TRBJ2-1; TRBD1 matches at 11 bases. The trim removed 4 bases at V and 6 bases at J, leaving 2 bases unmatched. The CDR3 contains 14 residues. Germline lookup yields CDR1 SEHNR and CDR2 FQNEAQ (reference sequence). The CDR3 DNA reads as TGTGCCAGCAGCTACGGGACAGGGGGCAATGAGCAGTTCTTC. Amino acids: CASSYGTGGNEQFF.

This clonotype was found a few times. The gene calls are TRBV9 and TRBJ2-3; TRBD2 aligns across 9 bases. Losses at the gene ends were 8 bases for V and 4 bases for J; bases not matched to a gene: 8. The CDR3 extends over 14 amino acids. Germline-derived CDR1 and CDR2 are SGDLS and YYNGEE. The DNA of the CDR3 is TGTGCCAGTCAAAATAGCGGGGGTTCAGATACGCAGTATTTT. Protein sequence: CASQNSGGSDTQYF.

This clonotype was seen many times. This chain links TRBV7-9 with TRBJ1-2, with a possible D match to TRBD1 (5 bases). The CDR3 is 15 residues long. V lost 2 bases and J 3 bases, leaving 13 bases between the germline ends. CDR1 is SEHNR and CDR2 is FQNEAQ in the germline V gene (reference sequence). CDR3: CASSLQGLHDYGYTF. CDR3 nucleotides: TGTGCCAGCAGCTTACAGGGACTGCATGACTATGGCTACACCTTC.

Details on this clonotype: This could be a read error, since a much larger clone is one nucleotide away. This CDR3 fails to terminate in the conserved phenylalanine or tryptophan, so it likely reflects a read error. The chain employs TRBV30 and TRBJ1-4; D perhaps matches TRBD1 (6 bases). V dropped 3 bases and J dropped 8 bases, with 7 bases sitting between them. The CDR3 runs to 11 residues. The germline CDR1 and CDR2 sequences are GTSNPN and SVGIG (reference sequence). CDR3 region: CAWRTGEKLFS. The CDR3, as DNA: TGTGCCTGGAGAACAGGGGAAAAACTGTTTTCT.

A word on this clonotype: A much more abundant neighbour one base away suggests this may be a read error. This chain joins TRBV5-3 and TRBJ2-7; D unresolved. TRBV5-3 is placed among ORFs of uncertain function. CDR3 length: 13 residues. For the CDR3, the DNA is TGTGCCAGCAGCTTGTACGGCTCCCACGAGCAGTACTTC. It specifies CASSLYGSHEQYF.

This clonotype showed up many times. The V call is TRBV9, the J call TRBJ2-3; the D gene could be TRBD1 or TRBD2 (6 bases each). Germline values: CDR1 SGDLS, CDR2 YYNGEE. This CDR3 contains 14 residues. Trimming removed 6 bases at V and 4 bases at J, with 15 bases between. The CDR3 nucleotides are TGTGCCAGCACTTTCGGGGGCCCCGCAGATACGCAGTATTTT. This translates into CASTFGGPADTQYF. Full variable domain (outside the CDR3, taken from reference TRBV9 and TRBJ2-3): DSGVTQTPKHLITATGQRVTLRCSPRSGDLSVYWYQQSLDQGLQFLIQYYNGEERAKGNILERFSAQQFPDLHSELNLSSLELGDSALYFCASTFGGPADTQYFGPGTRLTVL.

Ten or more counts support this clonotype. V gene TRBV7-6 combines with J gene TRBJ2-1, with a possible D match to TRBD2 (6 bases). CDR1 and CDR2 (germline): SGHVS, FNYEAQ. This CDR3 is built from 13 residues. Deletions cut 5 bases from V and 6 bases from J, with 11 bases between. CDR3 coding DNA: TGTGCCAGCAGCCCGGGACTTACCAATGAGCAGTTCTTC. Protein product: CASSPGLTNEQFF.

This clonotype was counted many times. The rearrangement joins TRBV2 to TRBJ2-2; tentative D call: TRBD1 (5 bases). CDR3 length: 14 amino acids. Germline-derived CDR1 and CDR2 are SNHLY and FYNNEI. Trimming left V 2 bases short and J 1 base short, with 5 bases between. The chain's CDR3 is CASSETGNTGELFF. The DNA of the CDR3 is TGTGCCAGCAGTGAAACAGGGAACACCGGGGAGCTGTTTTTT.

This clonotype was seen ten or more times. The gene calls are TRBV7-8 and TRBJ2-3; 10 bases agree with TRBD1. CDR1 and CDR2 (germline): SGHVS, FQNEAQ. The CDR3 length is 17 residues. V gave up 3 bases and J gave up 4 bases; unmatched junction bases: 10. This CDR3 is CASSFNPGQGFADTQYF. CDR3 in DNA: TGTGCCAGCAGCTTTAACCCGGGACAGGGGTTTGCAGATACGCAGTATTTT.

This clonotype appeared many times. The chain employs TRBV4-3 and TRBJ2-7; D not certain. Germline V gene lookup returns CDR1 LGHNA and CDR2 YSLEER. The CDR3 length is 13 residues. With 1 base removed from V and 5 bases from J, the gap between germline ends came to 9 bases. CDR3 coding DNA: TGCGCCAGCAGCCAAGCTTCCTGGGACGAGCAGTACTTC. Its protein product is CASSQASWDEQYF.

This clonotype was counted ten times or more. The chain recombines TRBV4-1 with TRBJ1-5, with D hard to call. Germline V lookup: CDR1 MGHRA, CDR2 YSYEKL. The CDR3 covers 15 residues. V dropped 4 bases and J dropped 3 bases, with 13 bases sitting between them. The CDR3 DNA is TGCGCCAGCAGCCTCCAGGACCGATTCAATCAGCCCCAGCATTTT. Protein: CASSLQDRFNQPQHF.

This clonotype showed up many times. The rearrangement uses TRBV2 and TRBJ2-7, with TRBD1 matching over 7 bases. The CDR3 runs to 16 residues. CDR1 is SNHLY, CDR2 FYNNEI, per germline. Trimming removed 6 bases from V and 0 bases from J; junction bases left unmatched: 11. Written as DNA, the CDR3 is TGTGCCAGCAGCGACCAGGGGGTATTAAGCTCCTACGAGCAGTACTTC. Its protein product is CASSDQGVLSSYEQYF.

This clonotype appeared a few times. CDR3 nucleotide sequence: TGTGCCACCCTTCCCCGTGGATGGGGGACAACCGAGACCCAGTACTTC. Its protein is CATLPRGWGTTETQYF. The chain couples TRBV27 to TRBJ2-5; D perhaps matches TRBD1 (6 bases). Trimming left V 10 bases short and J 5 bases short, with 26 bases between. Germline values: CDR1 MNHEY, CDR2 SMNVEV (reference sequence). CDR3 length: 16 residues.

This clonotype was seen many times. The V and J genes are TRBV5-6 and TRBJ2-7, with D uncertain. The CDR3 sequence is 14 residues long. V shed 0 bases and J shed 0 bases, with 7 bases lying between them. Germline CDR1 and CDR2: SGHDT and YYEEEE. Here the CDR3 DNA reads TGTGCCAGCAGCTTGGCCTACAGCTCCTACGAGCAGTACTTC. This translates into CASSLAYSSYEQYF. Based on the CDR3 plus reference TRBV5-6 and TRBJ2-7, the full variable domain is DAGVTQSPTHLIKTRGQQVTLRCSPKSGHDTVSWYQQALGQGPQFIFQYYEEEERQRGNFPDRFSGHQFPNYSSELNVNALLLGDSALYLCASSLAYSSYEQYFGPGTRLTVT.

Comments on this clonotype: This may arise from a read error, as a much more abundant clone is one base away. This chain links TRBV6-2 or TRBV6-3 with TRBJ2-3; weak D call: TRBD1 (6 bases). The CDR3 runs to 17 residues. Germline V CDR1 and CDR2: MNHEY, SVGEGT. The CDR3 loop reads CASSYRGGREVTDTRYF. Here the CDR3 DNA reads TGTGCCAGCAGTTACCGTGGGGGCAGGGAAGTAACAGATACGCGGTATTTT.

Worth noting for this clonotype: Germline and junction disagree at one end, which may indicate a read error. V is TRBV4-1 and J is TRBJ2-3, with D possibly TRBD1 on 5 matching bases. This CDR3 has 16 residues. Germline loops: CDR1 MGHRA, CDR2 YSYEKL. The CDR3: CANSQEVRQNTDTQYF. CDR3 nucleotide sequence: TGCGCCAACAGCCAAGAGGTCCGACAGAACACAGATACGCAGTACTTT.

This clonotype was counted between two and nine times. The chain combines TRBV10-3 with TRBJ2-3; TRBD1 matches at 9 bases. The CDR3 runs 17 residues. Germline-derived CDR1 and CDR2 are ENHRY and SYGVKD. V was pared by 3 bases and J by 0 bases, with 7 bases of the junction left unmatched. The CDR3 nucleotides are TGTGCCATCAGTGACCTTGGACAGGGGCCAAGCACAGATACGCAGTATTTT. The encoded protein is CAISDLGQGPSTDTQYF.

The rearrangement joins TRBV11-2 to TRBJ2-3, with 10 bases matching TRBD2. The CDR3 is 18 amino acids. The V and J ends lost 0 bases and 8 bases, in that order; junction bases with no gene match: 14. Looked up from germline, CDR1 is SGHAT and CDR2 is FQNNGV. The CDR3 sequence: CASSLDLGLAALLGTQYF. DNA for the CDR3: TGTGCCAGCAGCTTAGATCTCGGACTAGCGGCCCTCCTGGGTACGCAGTATTTT.

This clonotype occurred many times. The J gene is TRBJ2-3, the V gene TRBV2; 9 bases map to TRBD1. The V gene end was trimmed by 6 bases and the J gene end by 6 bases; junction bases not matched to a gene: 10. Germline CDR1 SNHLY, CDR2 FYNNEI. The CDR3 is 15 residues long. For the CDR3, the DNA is TGTGCCAGCAGGCTTCTGGGACAGGGCCCCGATACGCAGTATTTT. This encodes CASRLLGQGPDTQYF.

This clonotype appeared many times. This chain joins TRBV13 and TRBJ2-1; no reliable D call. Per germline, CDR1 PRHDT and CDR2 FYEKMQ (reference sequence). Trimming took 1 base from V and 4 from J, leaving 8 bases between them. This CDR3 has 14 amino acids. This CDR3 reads CASSLARRYNEQFF. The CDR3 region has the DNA TGTGCCAGCAGCTTAGCACGGAGATACAATGAGCAGTTCTTC.

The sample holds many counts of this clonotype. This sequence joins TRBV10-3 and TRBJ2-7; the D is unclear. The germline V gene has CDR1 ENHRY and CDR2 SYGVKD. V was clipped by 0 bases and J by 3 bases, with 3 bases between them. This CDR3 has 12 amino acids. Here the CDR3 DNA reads TGTGCCATCAGTGAGTCGGACTACGAGCAGTACTTC. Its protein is CAISESDYEQYF.

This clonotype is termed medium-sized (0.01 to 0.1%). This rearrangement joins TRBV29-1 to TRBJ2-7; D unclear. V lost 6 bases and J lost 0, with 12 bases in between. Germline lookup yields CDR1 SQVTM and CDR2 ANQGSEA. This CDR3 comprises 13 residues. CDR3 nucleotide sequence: TGCAGCGTGTCCCCCGGCGGCTCCTACGAGCAGTACTTC. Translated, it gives CSVSPGGSYEQYF.

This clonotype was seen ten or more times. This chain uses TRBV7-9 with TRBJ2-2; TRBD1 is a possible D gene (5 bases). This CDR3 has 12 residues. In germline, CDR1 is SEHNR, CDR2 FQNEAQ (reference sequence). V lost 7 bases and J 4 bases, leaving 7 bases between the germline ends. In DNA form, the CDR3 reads TGTGCCAGCAAGGGGATCACCGGGGAGCTGTTTTTT. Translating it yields CASKGITGELFF.

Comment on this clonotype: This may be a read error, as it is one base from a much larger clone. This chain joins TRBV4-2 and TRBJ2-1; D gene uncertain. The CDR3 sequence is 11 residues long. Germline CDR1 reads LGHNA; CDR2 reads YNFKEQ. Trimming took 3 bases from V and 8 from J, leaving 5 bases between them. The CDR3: CASSQGYEQFF. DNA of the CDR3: TGTGCCAGCAGCCAGGGGTATGAGCAGTTCTTC.

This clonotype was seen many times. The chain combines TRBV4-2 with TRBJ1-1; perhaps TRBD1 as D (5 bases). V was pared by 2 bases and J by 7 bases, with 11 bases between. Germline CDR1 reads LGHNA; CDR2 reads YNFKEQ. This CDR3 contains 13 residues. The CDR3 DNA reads TGTGCCAGCAGCCAAAACGCAGGGATTGAAGCTTTCTTT. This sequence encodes CASSQNAGIEAFF.